A selection of T cell receptor beta chains follows, all from one sample in a study of blood T cell repertoires in COVID-19. The protocol was immunoSEQ multiplex PCR, while the TCRdb copy is restricted to in-frame clones and leaves out a portion. This table has around 150,000 clones, over 70% appearing once. The sequencing sample was made of PBMCs or T cells enriched from blood (not recorded which). All receptors come from a woman aged 55-70 years who had recovered from COVID-19. The CDR3 runs from the conserved cysteine through the conserved F or W. The D gene is left open where the match is weak. Clone size is stated in some rows and not others, as once, few, many or a class when expanded.

cdr3_aa cdr3_nt v_call clone_size j_call d_call
CSVAWGGITGELFF TGCAGCGTTGCATGGGGGGGCATCACCGGGGAGCTGTTTTTT TRBV29-1 . TRBJ2-2 .
CASRWTGSNYGYTF TGTGCCAGTAGATGGACAGGATCAAACTATGGCTACACCTTC TRBV19 . TRBJ1-2 TRBD1
CASHLEGAPEQFF TGTGCCAGCCACCTAGAGGGAGCCCCTGAGCAGTTCTTC TRBV5-4 . TRBJ2-1 .
CAISETLTGRVSYGYTF TGTGCCATCAGTGAGACCTTAACAGGGAGGGTAAGCTATGGCTACACCTTC TRBV10-3 . TRBJ1-2 .
CASSSRTGKRVGSYTF TGTGCCAGTAGTTCCCGGACAGGGAAAAGAGTTGGAAGCTACACCTTC TRBV19 . TRBJ1-2 TRBD1
CASGQGLVTGELFF TGTGCCAGCGGGCAGGGCCTAGTCACCGGGGAGCTGTTTTTT TRBV6-6 . TRBJ2-2 .
CASSTRTTAAKNSYEQYF TGTGCCAGTAGTACCCGGACAACTGCAGCGAAGAACTCCTACGAGCAGTACTTC TRBV19 many TRBJ2-7 .
CASSLLRTPSEGYTF TGTGCCAGCAGCCTCCTTCGGACACCCTCGGAGGGCTACACCTTC TRBV7-9 . TRBJ1-2 .
CASSDRGQGGNQPQHF TGCGCCAGCAGTGACCGGGGACAGGGAGGCAATCAGCCCCAGCATTTT TRBV10-2 . TRBJ1-5 TRBD1
CASSNQDRENEKLFF TGTGCCAGCAGTAACCAGGACAGGGAAAATGAAAAACTGTTTTTT TRBV6-5 . TRBJ1-4 TRBD1
CASSFAGAYEQYF TGTGCCAGCAGTTTCGCCGGGGCCTACGAGCAGTACTTC TRBV7-2 once TRBJ2-7 .
CASSRTGTANYEQYF TGTGCCAGCAGCAGAACCGGGACAGCAAACTACGAGCAGTACTTC TRBV21-1 . TRBJ2-7 .
CASRSPSRGAGELFF TGTGCCAGCCGAAGTCCTAGCCGGGGGGCCGGGGAGCTGTTTTTT TRBV7-2 . TRBJ2-2 TRBD2
CASSGITGGSNTGELFF TGCGCCAGCAGTGGGATAACAGGGGGCTCCAACACCGGGGAGCTGTTTTTT TRBV23-1 . TRBJ2-2 TRBD1
CSVGATGTGINYGYTF TGCAGCGTTGGAGCTACCGGGACAGGAATTAACTATGGCTACACCTTC TRBV29-1 . TRBJ1-2 TRBD1
CASSPGLAGGSYEQYF TGTGCCAGCAGCCCGGGACTAGCGGGGGGTTCATACGAGCAGTACTTC TRBV5-4 . TRBJ2-7 TRBD2
CASSPSGTGGYEQYF TGTGCCAGTAGCCCCTCCGGGACAGGGGGCTACGAGCAGTACTTC TRBV19 . TRBJ2-7 TRBD1
CASSLGGTDGNTIYF TGTGCCAGCAGCCTAGGGGGGACAGATGGAAACACCATATATTTT TRBV3-1/TRBV3-2 . TRBJ1-3 TRBD1
CASSYRTGSTDTQYF TGTGCCAGCAGCTATCGGACAGGGAGCACAGATACGCAGTATTTT TRBV5-6 . TRBJ2-3 TRBD1
CAISESLWQGANEQYF TGTGCCATCAGTGAGTCTTTGTGGCAGGGGGCCAACGAGCAGTACTTC TRBV10-3 once TRBJ2-7 TRBD1
CASSSLGQGYYGYTF TGTGCCAGCAGTTCGTTGGGACAGGGCTACTATGGCTACACCTTC TRBV27 . TRBJ1-2 TRBD1
CASSIASGHDTQYF TGTGCCAGCAGCATCGCTTCGGGACACGATACGCAGTATTTT TRBV21-1 . TRBJ2-3 .
CASSPKQGQSRYGLNTEAFF TGTGCCAGCTCACCCAAGCAAGGACAGTCCCGTTATGGCCTGAACACTGAAGCTTTCTTT TRBV18 . TRBJ1-1 .
CASRRDRENTEAFF TGTGCCAGCAGGCGCGACAGGGAGAACACTGAAGCTTTCTTT TRBV5-4 . TRBJ1-1 TRBD1
CASSHRGQVLLNTEAFF TGTGCCAGCAGCCATAGGGGACAGGTTCTCTTGAACACTGAAGCTTTCTTT TRBV3-1/TRBV3-2 . TRBJ1-1 TRBD1
CASSAQGSTGELFF TGTGCCAGCAGCGCACAGGGTTCCACCGGGGAGCTGTTTTTT TRBV3-1/TRBV3-2 . TRBJ2-2 .
CASSLAETETLNQPQHF TGTGCCAGCAGCCTAGCCGAAACCGAGACCCTTAATCAGCCCCAGCATTTT TRBV21-1 . TRBJ1-5 .
CASRPGTGYGYTF TGTGCCAGCAGGCCCGGGACAGGTTACGGCTACACCTTC TRBV6-5 . TRBJ1-2 TRBD1